Shown below are 28 T cell receptor beta chains from a single sample sequenced in a study of somatic mutations in cytotoxic T cells in rheumatoid arthritis. Here immunoSEQ multiplex PCR was the method, and the copy in TCRdb shows in-frame clones only, minus some. This table has 8,000 to 13,000 clones, about 81% appearing once. Specimen: CD8+ T cells sorted from blood. The receptors originated from a woman between 50 and 59 years old in good health.

V gene TRBV7-8 combines with J gene TRBJ2-1; the match to TRBD2 covers 7 bases. The CDR3 has 12 amino acids. CDR1 is SGHVS and CDR2 is FQNEAQ in the germline V gene. With 3 bases clipped from V and 10 bases from J, the junction kept 3 bases outside the gene matches. The CDR3 DNA sequence: TGTGCCAGCAGCTTGACTAGCCTCGAGCAGTTCTTC. Protein product: CASSLTSLEQFF.

This chain connects TRBV7-2 to TRBJ1-2; D might be TRBD1 (6 bases). Germline loops: CDR1 SGHTA, CDR2 FQGNSA. CDR3 length: 16 residues. Deletions cut 4 bases from V and 4 bases from J, with 19 bases between. The CDR3 loop reads CASSSGWTEELYGYTF. The CDR3 nucleotides read TGTGCCAGCAGCTCCGGGTGGACAGAGGAGCTCTATGGCTACACCTTC.

This chain joins TRBV5-5 and TRBJ2-7; D is unclear. This CDR3 spans 12 amino acids. CDR1 is SGHKS and CDR2 is YYEKEE in the germline V gene (reference sequence). Trimming took off 4 bases at V and 7 bases at J, with 12 bases between the two ends. The CDR3 DNA follows: TGTGCCAGCAGCCCAAACAGACCTGAGCAGTACTTC. This sequence encodes CASSPNRPEQYF. Looking up the rest from reference TRBV5-5 and TRBJ2-7 gives the full variable domain: DAGVTQSPTHLIKTRGQQVTLRCSPISGHKSVSWYQQVLGQGPQFIFQYYEKEERGRGNFPDRFSARQFPNYSSELNVNALLLGDSALYLCASSPNRPEQYFGPGTRLTVT.

This rearrangement joins TRBV6-1 to TRBJ2-1, with D possibly matching TRBD1 (5 bases). Per the germline V gene, CDR1 is MNHNS and CDR2 is SASEGT. CDR3 length equals 16 residues. V lost 3 bases to trimming and J lost 2 bases, with 14 bases between them. CDR3 DNA sequence: TGTGCCAGCAGTGAGTCAGACAGCGAGGCCTACAATGAGCAGTTCTTC. Protein: CASSESDSEAYNEQFF.

J is TRBJ2-6 and V is TRBV7-3, with 10 bases matching TRBD1. Germline V gene sequence: CDR1 SGHTA, CDR2 FQGTGA. V lost 2 bases and J lost 12; bases outside the gene matches: 7. The length of the CDR3 is 15 residues. The CDR3 here is CASSLVGQGPSVLTF. CDR3 nucleotide sequence: TGTGCCAGCAGCTTAGTGGGACAGGGGCCCTCCGTCCTGACTTTC.

This clone is large by share. The V gene is TRBV27, the J gene TRBJ2-7, with 9 bases lining up with TRBD2. CDR3 length: 17 amino acids. Germline CDR1 MNHEY, CDR2 SMNVEV (reference sequence). Trimming cost V 4 bases and J 0 bases; bases outside gene matches: 10. CDR3 residues: CASSSFTPTSGSYEQYF. The DNA for the CDR3 is TGTGCCAGCAGTTCCTTCACTCCGACTAGCGGCTCCTACGAGCAGTACTTC.

The chain employs TRBV19 and TRBJ1-1, with 8 bases lining up with TRBD1. V dropped 8 bases and J dropped 3; count of bases not matched to a gene: 5. Germline V gene data show CDR1 as LNHDA and CDR2 as SQIVND (reference sequence). CDR3 length: 13 residues. The CDR3, as DNA: TGTGCCAGTTCGACAGGGGTCGACACTGAAGCTTTCTTT. This gives the protein CASSTGVDTEAFF.

The chain couples TRBV5-6 to TRBJ2-3; D is uncertain. The V and J ends lost 2 bases and 0 bases respectively, with 7 bases between them. This CDR3 is 14 amino acids long. The V gene's germline CDR1 is SGHDT and CDR2 YYEEEE. The CDR3 protein is CASSLVHSTDTQYF. In DNA, the CDR3 is TGTGCCAGCAGCTTAGTACACAGCACAGATACGCAGTATTTT. Full variable domain (remainder filled in from reference TRBV5-6 and TRBJ2-3): DAGVTQSPTHLIKTRGQQVTLRCSPKSGHDTVSWYQQALGQGPQFIFQYYEEEERQRGNFPDRFSGHQFPNYSSELNVNALLLGDSALYLCASSLVHSTDTQYFGPGTRLTVL.

The chain couples TRBV28 to TRBJ2-7; D is perhaps TRBD1 (6 bases). In germline, CDR1 is MDHEN, CDR2 SYDVKM. This CDR3 is built from 19 residues. The germline V and J ends were trimmed by 2 bases and 3 bases, with 26 bases remaining between them. CDR3 sequence reads: CASSLPRVLNKGESYEQYF. CDR3 bases: TGTGCCAGCAGTTTACCCCGCGTTCTGAATAAGGGGGAGAGCTACGAGCAGTACTTC. Complete variable domain (other parts from reference TRBV28 and TRBJ2-7): DVKVTQSSRYLVKRTGEKVFLECVQDMDHENMFWYRQDPGLGLRLIYFSYDVKMKEKGDIPEGYSVSREKKERFSLILESASTNQTSMYLCASSLPRVLNKGESYEQYFGPGTRLTVT.

The chain joins TRBV5-8 to TRBJ2-5; D not certain. Matching the DNA end better, TRBJ2-7 makes the J call doubtful. Germline-derived CDR1 and CDR2 are SGHTS and YDEGEE. The length of the CDR3 is 11 residues. The CDR3 region has the DNA TGTGCCAGCAGCGTTCTCTACGAGCAGTACTTC. Its translation: CASSVLYEQYF.

The chain uses TRBV11-2 and TRBJ2-1; D is perhaps TRBD2 (6 bases). Trimming shortened V by 0 bases and J by 5 bases, and 11 bases separated the two germline ends. Germline V CDR1 and CDR2: SGHAT, FQNNGV. The CDR3 runs 15 residues. CDR3: CASSLEGEVDNEQFF. DNA of the CDR3: TGTGCCAGCAGCTTAGAAGGGGAGGTTGACAATGAGCAGTTCTTC.

V gene TRBV16 combines with J gene TRBJ1-2; a weak D match, TRBD1 (6 bases). The V gene lost 5 bases and the J gene lost 8 bases, with 18 bases spanning the gap. The CDR3 totals 14 residues. Germline V gene lookup returns CDR1 KGHSY and CDR2 FQNENV. The CDR3 loop is CASSLQGGDEGYTF. CDR3 bases: TGTGCCAGCAGCTTACAGGGTGGTGATGAAGGCTACACCTTC. Full variable domain (missing parts from reference TRBV16 and TRBJ1-2): GEEVAQTPKHLVRGEGQKAKLYCAPIKGHSYVFWYQQVLKNEFKFLISFQNENVFDETGMPKERFSAKCLPNSPCSLEIQATKLEDSAVYFCASSLQGGDEGYTFGSGTRLTVV.

The J gene is TRBJ1-2, the V gene TRBV28; a weak D match, TRBD1 (6 bases). CDR3 length: 14 amino acids. V was cut by 2 bases and J by 3 bases, with 10 bases left in between. Per germline, CDR1 MDHEN and CDR2 SYDVKM. The CDR3 is CASSLRQEYYGYTF. The CDR3 nucleotides are TGTGCCAGCAGTTTACGACAGGAGTACTATGGCTACACCTTC.

Written as DNA, the CDR3 is TGTGCCAGCAGTCCCCAGGGCGGGGGGAGGGAGCAGTACTTC. This sequence encodes CASSPQGGGREQYF. V usage is TRBV6-5 and J usage is TRBJ2-7; 8 bases fit TRBD2. CDR1 is MNHEY, CDR2 SVGAGI, per germline. Unmatched junction bases numbered 10, after V lost 5 bases and J lost 7 bases. This CDR3 spans 14 amino acids.

CDR3 amino acids: CASSPWEDTEAFF. The CDR3 nucleotides read TGTGCCAGCAGCCCCTGGGAGGACACTGAAGCTTTCTTT. V gene TRBV11-2 combines with J gene TRBJ1-1; no reliable D call. The CDR3 is made up of 13 amino acids. Germline V gene data show CDR1 as SGHAT and CDR2 as FQNNGV. Trimming removed 5 bases from V and 3 bases from J, with 10 bases in between.

The chain is built from TRBV5-6 and TRBJ1-5; D is uncertain. The CDR3 is 14 amino acids. In germline, CDR1 is SGHDT, CDR2 YYEEEE. Trimming removed 0 bases at V and 7 bases at J, with 11 bases between. The CDR3 bases are TGTGCCAGCAGCTTGGGGAGGGATGGGCAGCCCCAGCATTTT. Translating gives CASSLGRDGQPQHF. Together with reference TRBV5-6 and TRBJ1-5, the CDR3 gives the full variable domain: DAGVTQSPTHLIKTRGQQVTLRCSPKSGHDTVSWYQQALGQGPQFIFQYYEEEERQRGNFPDRFSGHQFPNYSSELNVNALLLGDSALYLCASSLGRDGQPQHFGDGTRLSIL.

The V call is TRBV4-3, the J call TRBJ1-2, with 7 bases lining up with TRBD1. This CDR3 has 16 amino acids. The V gene's germline CDR1 is LGHNA and CDR2 YSLEER. Unmatched junction bases numbered 5, after V lost 0 bases and J lost 1 base. The CDR3 loop is CASSQEVGGGNYGYTF. CDR3 bases: TGCGCCAGCAGCCAAGAAGTAGGGGGCGGTAACTATGGCTACACCTTC.

As concerns this clone: The sample holds other DNA sequences that translate to the same CDR3. The rearrangement joins TRBV27 to TRBJ2-1, with 9 bases lining up with TRBD1. V lost 5 bases to trimming and J lost 1 base; unmatched junction nucleotides: 6. Germline V gives CDR1 MNHEY, CDR2 SMNVEV (reference sequence). The CDR3 has 16 residues. This chain's CDR3 is CASSPPDRGSYNEQFF. The CDR3 coding sequence is TGTGCCAGCAGTCCGCCGGACAGGGGTTCCTACAATGAGCAGTTCTTC.

The chain is built from TRBV6-5 and TRBJ2-3; a possible D gene is TRBD2 (6 bases). The CDR3 extends over 15 amino acids. Trimming shortened V by 4 bases and J by 1 base, and 12 bases separated the two germline ends. Germline loops: CDR1 MNHEY, CDR2 SVGAGI. Here the CDR3 reads CASSSTAGRTDTQYF. As DNA, the CDR3 is TGTGCCAGCAGTTCCACGGCGGGACGCACAGATACGCAGTATTTT.

The V call is TRBV7-8, the J call TRBJ2-5; TRBD2 matches at 11 bases. The J segment lost 5 bases and the V segment lost 0 bases, leaving 11 bases of the junction unmatched. CDR1 and CDR2 (germline): SGHVS, FQNEAQ. The CDR3 loop spans 18 amino acids. The CDR3 nucleotides read TGTGCCAGCAGCTTAGCTGGACTAGCGGGTTCCGAGAGGGAGACCCAGTACTTC. This encodes CASSLAGLAGSERETQYF. Full variable domain (outside the CDR3, taken from reference TRBV7-8 and TRBJ2-5): GAGVSQSPRYKVAKRGQDVALRCDPISGHVSLFWYQQALGQGPEFLTYFQNEAQLDKSGLPSDRFFAERPEGSVSTLKIQRTQQEDSAVYLCASSLAGLAGSERETQYFGPGTRLLVL.

This clone appeared a single time. The chain employs TRBV4-2 and TRBJ1-1; D is possibly TRBD1 (6 bases). The CDR3 contains 14 residues. CDR1 and CDR2 (germline): LGHNA, YNFKEQ. The V end lost 4 bases, the J end lost 1 base, and 10 bases lay between the germline ends. CDR3 nucleotide sequence: TGTGCCAGCAGCCCCTCGACAGGGAACACTGAAGCTTTCTTT. It encodes CASSPSTGNTEAFF.

This clone was detected a few times. V is TRBV10-3 and J is TRBJ1-1; 8 positions agree with TRBD1. The CDR3 sequence is 16 residues long. Trimming took 2 bases from V and 1 from J; bases not matched to a gene: 6. Germline lookup yields CDR1 ENHRY and CDR2 SYGVKD. CDR3 in amino acids: CAISEAGQGTNTEAFF. CDR3 DNA: TGTGCCATCAGTGAGGCCGGACAGGGAACGAACACTGAAGCTTTCTTT.

This clone is deemed medium-sized. V and J are TRBV5-1 and TRBJ1-2; TRBD1 aligns across 7 bases. Germline values: CDR1 SGHRS, CDR2 YFSETQ. CDR3 length: 13 residues. V trimming: 4 bases; J trimming: 8 bases; junction bases outside the gene matches: 8. CDR3 sequence: CASSHETGWGYTF. Written as DNA, the CDR3 is TGCGCCAGCAGCCACGAGACAGGGTGGGGCTACACCTTC.

This sequence joins TRBV9 and TRBJ2-7; 9 bases are shared with TRBD2. The V and J ends lost 3 bases and 1 base, in that order; junction bases with no gene match: 2. Germline lookup yields CDR1 SGDLS and CDR2 YYNGEE. This CDR3 is built from 14 residues. CDR3: CASSEAGGSYEQYF. The CDR3 region has the DNA TGTGCCAGCAGCGAAGCGGGGGGTTCCTACGAGCAGTACTTC.

This chain connects TRBV4-1 to TRBJ2-1; 7 nucleotides agree with TRBD1. The CDR3 sequence is 14 residues long. V gave up 4 bases and J gave up 9 bases; unmatched junction bases: 9. Per germline, CDR1 MGHRA and CDR2 YSYEKL. The chain's CDR3 is CASSRDSVATEQFF. CDR3 nucleotide sequence: TGCGCCAGCAGCCGGGACAGTGTAGCGACTGAGCAGTTCTTC.

The CDR3 coding sequence is TGTGCCAGCAGCGACGGAGGATCAAGGGGCTACACCTTC. Encoded protein: CASSDGGSRGYTF. The chain has TRBV9 and TRBJ1-2, with no clear D. Trimming cost V 3 bases and J 8 bases, with 14 bases left between them. The CDR3 spans 13 residues. Germline loops: CDR1 SGDLS, CDR2 YYNGEE.

DNA for the CDR3: TGCAGTGCTCTATCAACAGATACGCAGTATTTT. Translation gives CSALSTDTQYF. The chain employs TRBV20-1 and TRBJ2-3; no clear D gene. The CDR3 consists of 11 residues. Germline lookup yields CDR1 DFQATT and CDR2 SNEGSKA (reference sequence). V was trimmed by 5 bases and J by 3 bases, leaving 6 bases between them.

The V and J genes are TRBV19 and TRBJ2-3; 9 positions agree with TRBD2. CDR1 is LNHDA, CDR2 SQIVND, per germline (reference sequence). This CDR3 region has 17 residues. After removal of 0 bases from V and 2 bases from J, the junction contained 6 bases not matched to a gene. As DNA, the CDR3 is TGTGCCAGTAGTATAGAGATGCGACTAGCGGACACAGATACGCAGTATTTT. As protein: CASSIEMRLADTDTQYF.